The 14 T cell receptor beta chains below were found in one sample sequenced in a study of Ad26.COV2.S vaccination and SARS-CoV-2 variants. Repertoires were generated with immunoSEQ multiplex PCR, while TCRdb's copy carries only in-frame clones and drops some. Seen here are over 130,000 clones, more than 80% observed once, and the top ten hold 4% to 6%. Specimen: peripheral blood, collected after recovery from COVID-19. Receptors originate from a human donor who had recovered from COVID-19.

V is TRBV19 and J is TRBJ1-1; a weak D match, TRBD1 (5 bases). Trimming stripped 3 bases from V and 6 bases from J, with 14 bases between. The CDR3 is 14 residues long. Germline assignment: CDR1 LNHDA and CDR2 SQIVND (reference sequence). DNA for the CDR3: TGTGCCAGTAGTATCCCGGGGCAGACGGCTGAAGCTTTCTTT. Amino acids: CASSIPGQTAEAFF.

The chain uses TRBV21-1 and TRBJ1-5. TRBV21-1 is annotated as a pseudogene. There are 15 residues in the CDR3. Here the CDR3 reads CASSKAFRGLQPQHF. The CDR3 DNA sequence: TGTGCCAGCAGCAAAGCTTTTCGGGGTCTACAGCCCCAGCATTTT.

The CDR3 reads CAWSGDRVYGYTF. DNA of the CDR3: TGTGCCTGGAGCGGGGACAGGGTCTATGGCTACACCTTC. V gene TRBV30 combines with J gene TRBJ1-2, with TRBD1 matching 9 bases. In germline, CDR1 is GTSNPN, CDR2 SVGIG (reference sequence). This CDR3 is built from 13 residues. V trimming: 3 bases; J trimming: 4 bases; junction bases outside the gene matches: 3. Looking up the rest from reference TRBV30 and TRBJ1-2 gives the full variable domain: SQTIHQWPATLVQPVGSPLSLECTVEGTSNPNLYWYRQAAGRGLQLLFYSVGIGQISSEVPQNLSASRPQDRQFILSSKKLLLSDSGFYLCAWSGDRVYGYTFGSGTRLTVV.

The chain uses TRBV18 and TRBJ1-4; 7 bases align to TRBD1. V gave up 3 bases and J gave up 7 bases; unmatched junction bases: 17. The germline V gene encodes CDR1 KGHSH and CDR2 LQKENI. The length of the CDR3 is 18 residues. CDR3 bases: TGTGCCAGCTCACCGCAGGGGGGAGGAAATTCCGGAGGTGAAAAACTGTTTTTT. This encodes CASSPQGGGNSGGEKLFF.

The chain employs TRBV28 and TRBJ2-3; D possibly corresponds to TRBD1 (5 bases). The CDR3 extends over 18 amino acids. The V gene's germline CDR1 is MDHEN and CDR2 SYDVKM. V dropped 4 bases and J dropped 6 bases, with 26 bases sitting between them. The CDR3 DNA sequence: TGTGCCAGCAGTTCCCGGTGGGGCCCTCGGCAGAGCGCGGATACGCAGTATTTT. Its translation: CASSSRWGPRQSADTQYF.

V usage is TRBV27 and J usage is TRBJ1-2; D is unclear. The V and J ends lost 6 bases and 5 bases respectively, with 16 bases between them. This CDR3 has 14 amino acids. The germline CDR1 and CDR2 sequences are MNHEY and SMNVEV (reference sequence). DNA of the CDR3: TGTGCCAGCAGCCAGATGACGGGTGATTATGGCTACACCTTC. It translates to CASSQMTGDYGYTF.

The rearrangement joins TRBV12-3 or TRBV12-4 to TRBJ1-3; D not resolved. Trimming cost V 3 bases and J 4 bases, with 4 bases left between them. This CDR3 is 12 amino acids long. The CDR3 coding sequence is TGTGCCAGCAGTTTTAACGGAAACACCATATATTTT. Translated: CASSFNGNTIYF.

V and J are TRBV19 and TRBJ2-1; 13 positions agree with TRBD2. V dropped 2 bases and J dropped 7; count of bases not matched to a gene: 5. Germline CDR1 LNHDA, CDR2 SQIVND (reference sequence). There are 16 residues in the CDR3. CDR3 sequence: CASSITGTSGENEQFF. CDR3 DNA: TGTGCCAGTAGTATAACCGGGACTAGCGGGGAAAATGAGCAGTTCTTC.

The chain combines TRBV9 with TRBJ1-2, with 11 nucleotides matching TRBD1. Germline V gene data show CDR1 as SGDLS and CDR2 as YYNGEE. The V gene end was trimmed by 5 bases and the J gene end by 5 bases; junction bases not matched to a gene: 5. The CDR3 sequence is 14 residues long. In DNA form, the CDR3 reads TGTGCCAGCAGAGGACAGGGGGCGCGGTATGGCTACACCTTC. Amino acid sequence: CASRGQGARYGYTF. Combining the CDR3 with reference TRBV9 and TRBJ1-2 gives the whole variable domain DSGVTQTPKHLITATGQRVTLRCSPRSGDLSVYWYQQSLDQGLQFLIQYYNGEERAKGNILERFSAQQFPDLHSELNLSSLELGDSALYFCASRGQGARYGYTFGSGTRLTVV.

The chain carries TRBV6-1 and TRBJ2-7; the D gene could be TRBD1 or TRBD2 (6 bases each). This CDR3 has 19 amino acids. Germline-derived CDR1 and CDR2 are MNHNS and SASEGT. Trimming took off 4 bases at V and 3 bases at J, with 28 bases between the two ends. CDR3 coding DNA: TGTGCCAGCAGTGCGGGAGAGGGGGTCTGGCGGCCCAGGGACTACGAGCAGTACTTC. It codes for CASSAGEGVWRPRDYEQYF.

The J gene is TRBJ1-1, the V gene TRBV28; D gene uncertain. CDR3 length: 13 residues. CDR1 MDHEN and CDR2 SYDVKM come from the germline V gene. The germline V and J ends were trimmed by 5 bases and 0 bases, with 7 bases remaining between them. Written as DNA, the CDR3 is TGTGCCAGCAGTGCCGGGATGAACACTGAAGCTTTCTTT. This sequence encodes CASSAGMNTEAFF. Drawing the rest from reference TRBV28 and TRBJ1-1, the complete variable domain is DVKVTQSSRYLVKRTGEKVFLECVQDMDHENMFWYRQDPGLGLRLIYFSYDVKMKEKGDIPEGYSVSREKKERFSLILESASTNQTSMYLCASSAGMNTEAFFGQGTRLTVV.

The genes are TRBV6-1 and TRBJ2-5; the D is unclear. Trimming took 2 bases from V and 5 from J, leaving 12 bases between them. CDR1 is MNHNS and CDR2 is SASEGT in the germline V gene. This CDR3 comprises 14 residues. The CDR3 DNA is TGTGCCAGCAGTGAACGAGCAGAAGGGGAGACCCAGTACTTC. This encodes CASSERAEGETQYF.

V is TRBV6-2 or TRBV6-3 and J is TRBJ1-1; D might be TRBD1 (6 bases). Germline assignment: CDR1 MNHEY and CDR2 SVGEGT. The V gene lost 4 bases and the J gene lost 1 base, with 16 bases spanning the gap. The CDR3 contains 16 residues. The DNA of the CDR3 is TGTGCCAGCAGTTTCGAGACAGGTGTGGGGAACACTGAAGCTTTCTTT. As protein: CASSFETGVGNTEAFF.

The rearrangement joins TRBV4-1 to TRBJ1-4; D not resolved. V lost 1 base, J lost 7 bases, and 10 bases lay in between. Per germline, CDR1 MGHRA and CDR2 YSYEKL. There are 14 residues in the CDR3. This CDR3 is CASSQGPGIEKLFF. The CDR3 DNA reads TGCGCCAGCAGCCAAGGACCGGGGATTGAAAAACTGTTTTTT.